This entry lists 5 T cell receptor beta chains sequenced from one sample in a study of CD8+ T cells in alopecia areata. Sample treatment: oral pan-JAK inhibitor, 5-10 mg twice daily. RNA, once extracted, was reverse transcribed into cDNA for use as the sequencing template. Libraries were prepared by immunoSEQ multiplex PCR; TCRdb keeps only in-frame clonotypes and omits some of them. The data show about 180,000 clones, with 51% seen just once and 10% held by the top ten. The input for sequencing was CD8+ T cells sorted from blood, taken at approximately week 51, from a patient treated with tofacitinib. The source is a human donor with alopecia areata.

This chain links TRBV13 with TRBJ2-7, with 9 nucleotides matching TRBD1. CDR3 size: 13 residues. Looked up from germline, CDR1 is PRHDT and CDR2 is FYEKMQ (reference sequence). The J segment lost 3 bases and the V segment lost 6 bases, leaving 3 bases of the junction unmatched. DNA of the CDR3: TGTGCCAGCAGTACGGGACAGGGCTACGAGCAGTACTTC. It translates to CASSTGQGYEQYF.

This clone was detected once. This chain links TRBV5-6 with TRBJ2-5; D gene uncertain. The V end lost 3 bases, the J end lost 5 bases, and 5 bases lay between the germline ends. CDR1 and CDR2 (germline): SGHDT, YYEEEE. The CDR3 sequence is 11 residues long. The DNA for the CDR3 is TGTGCCAGCAGCTGGGATGAGACCCAGTACTTC. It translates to CASSWDETQYF.

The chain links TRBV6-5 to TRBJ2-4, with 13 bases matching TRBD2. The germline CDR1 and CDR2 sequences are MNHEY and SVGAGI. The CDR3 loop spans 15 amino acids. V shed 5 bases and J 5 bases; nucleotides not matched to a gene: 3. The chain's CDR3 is CASSGTSGDENIQYF. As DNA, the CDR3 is TGTGCCAGCAGTGGGACTAGCGGGGACGAAAACATTCAGTACTTC.

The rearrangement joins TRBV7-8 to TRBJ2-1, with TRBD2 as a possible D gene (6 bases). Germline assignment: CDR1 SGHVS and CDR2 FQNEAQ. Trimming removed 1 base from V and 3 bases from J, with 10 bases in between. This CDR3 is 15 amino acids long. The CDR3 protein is CASSLEEAGYNEQFF. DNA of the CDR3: TGTGCCAGCAGCTTAGAAGAAGCGGGCTACAATGAGCAGTTCTTC.

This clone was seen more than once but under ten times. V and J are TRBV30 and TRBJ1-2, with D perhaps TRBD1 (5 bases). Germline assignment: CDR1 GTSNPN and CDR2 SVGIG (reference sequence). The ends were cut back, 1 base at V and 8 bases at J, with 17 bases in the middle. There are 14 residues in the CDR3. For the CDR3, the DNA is TGTGCCTGGAGTGGAAAGACAGCCGTCAGGGGCTACACCTTC. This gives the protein CAWSGKTAVRGYTF. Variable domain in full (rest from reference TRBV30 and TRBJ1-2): SQTIHQWPATLVQPVGSPLSLECTVEGTSNPNLYWYRQAAGRGLQLLFYSVGIGQISSEVPQNLSASRPQDRQFILSSKKLLLSDSGFYLCAWSGKTAVRGYTFGSGTRLTVV.